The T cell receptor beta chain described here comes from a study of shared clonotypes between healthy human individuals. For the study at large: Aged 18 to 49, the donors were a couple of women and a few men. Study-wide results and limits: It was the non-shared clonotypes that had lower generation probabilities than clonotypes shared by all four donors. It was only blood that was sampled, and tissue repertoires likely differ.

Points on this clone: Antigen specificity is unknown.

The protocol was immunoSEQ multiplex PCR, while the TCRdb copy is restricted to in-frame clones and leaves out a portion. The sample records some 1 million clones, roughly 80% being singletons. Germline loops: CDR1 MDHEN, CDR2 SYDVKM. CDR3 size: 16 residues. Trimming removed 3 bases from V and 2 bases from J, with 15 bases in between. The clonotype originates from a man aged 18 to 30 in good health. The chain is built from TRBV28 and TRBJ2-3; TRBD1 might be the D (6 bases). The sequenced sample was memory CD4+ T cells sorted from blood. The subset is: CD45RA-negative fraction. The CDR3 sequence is CASSLGSRGVTDTQYF. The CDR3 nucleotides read TGTGCCAGCAGTTTGGGTAGCAGGGGAGTCACAGATACGCAGTATTTT. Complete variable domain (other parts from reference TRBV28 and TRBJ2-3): DVKVTQSSRYLVKRTGEKVFLECVQDMDHENMFWYRQDPGLGLRLIYFSYDVKMKEKGDIPEGYSVSREKKERFSLILESASTNQTSMYLCASSLGSRGVTDTQYFGPGTRLTVL.